The next 32 T cell receptor beta chains were all read from a single sample in a study of T cells after yellow fever vaccination. TCRdb reprocessed the 5' RACE reads via MiXCR and lists one record per CDR3 protein. The data contain a few hundred thousand distinct CDR3 sequences, 17% of them singletons. The source was PBMCs, collected less than 6 days after the first yellow fever vaccination. The source is a young man who received the YFV17D yellow fever vaccine.

J is TRBJ2-7 and V is TRBV20-1, with 11 bases aligning to TRBD2. With 5 bases clipped from V and 2 bases from J, the junction kept 14 bases outside the gene matches. Germline V lookup: CDR1 DFQATT, CDR2 SNEGSKA (reference sequence). This CDR3 region has 17 residues. The CDR3 loop reads CSADSPFGLAGTYEQYF. In nucleotides, the CDR3 is TGCAGTGCTGACAGCCCCTTCGGACTAGCGGGTACCTACGAGCAGTACTTC.

This clonotype was counted only a few times. The chain has TRBV28 and TRBJ2-1; 8 nucleotides align to TRBD1. This CDR3 is built from 13 residues. CDR1 MDHEN and CDR2 SYDVKM come from the germline V gene. V lost 7 bases, J lost 8 bases, and 7 bases stayed unmatched. This CDR3 is CASTQGAQDEQFF. CDR3 in DNA: TGTGCCAGCACTCAGGGGGCTCAAGATGAGCAGTTCTTC.

This chain joins TRBV4-1 and TRBJ2-7; TRBD2 agrees at 8 bases. Trimming cost V 0 bases and J 4 bases; bases outside gene matches: 2. The CDR3 is made up of 14 amino acids. Germline V CDR1 and CDR2: MGHRA, YSYEKL. CDR3 nucleotide sequence: TGCGCCAGCAGCCAAGATGCGGGGGGTTACGAGCAGTACGTC. As protein: CASSQDAGGYEQYV.

This clonotype was picked up a small number of times. The V call is TRBV4-2, the J call TRBJ2-2; tentatively, D is TRBD1 (5 bases). The length of the CDR3 is 16 residues. Germline V gene data show CDR1 as LGHNA and CDR2 as YNFKEQ. Trimming shortened V by 4 bases and J by 1 base, and 13 bases separated the two germline ends. The CDR3 reads CASSLGTGQNTGELFF. CDR3 in DNA: TGTGCCAGCAGCCTTGGAACTGGACAGAACACCGGGGAGCTGTTTTTT.

This clonotype was observed a few times. The V gene is TRBV4-1, the J gene TRBJ1-4, with D unclear. This CDR3 region has 15 residues. The V gene's germline CDR1 is MGHRA and CDR2 YSYEKL. With 4 bases removed from V and 1 base from J, the gap between germline ends came to 10 bases. The CDR3 loop reads CASSRGGLTNEKLFF. DNA for the CDR3: TGCGCCAGCAGCCGGGGAGGGTTAACTAATGAAAAACTGTTTTTT.

This clonotype appeared a few times. V and J are TRBV29-1 and TRBJ1-3; no firm D call. Trimming left V 4 bases short and J 0 bases short, with 4 bases between. CDR3 length equals 12 residues. Per germline, CDR1 SQVTM and CDR2 ANQGSEA. The CDR3 spells CSVAISGNTIYF. DNA for the CDR3: TGCAGCGTTGCAATCTCTGGAAACACCATATATTTT.

The V call is TRBV7-2, the J call TRBJ2-7; the D gene could be TRBD1 or TRBD2 (5 bases each). The CDR3 is 14 residues long. CDR1 SGHTA and CDR2 FQGNSA come from the germline V gene. V was pared by 3 bases and J by 3 bases, with 12 bases between. CDR3 coding DNA: TGTGCCAGCAGCTTGGGACCCGATAACTACGAGCAGTACTTC. Translated, it gives CASSLGPDNYEQYF.

In this sample, this clonotype turned up a few times. The chain links TRBV30 to TRBJ2-5, with 8 nucleotides matching TRBD2. The junction had 4 bases not matched to a gene; V was cut back by 2 bases and J by 5 bases. Germline values: CDR1 GTSNPN, CDR2 SVGIG (reference sequence). This CDR3 comprises 13 residues. The CDR3 nucleotides are TGTGCCTGGAGTCGGGGGGGCCCTGAGACCCAGTACTTC. Its protein product is CAWSRGGPETQYF.

The chain uses TRBV4-2 and TRBJ1-1; D not certain. Trimming took 1 base from V and 0 from J, leaving 6 bases between them. This CDR3 has 14 residues. From germline, CDR1 is LGHNA and CDR2 YNFKEQ. The CDR3, as DNA: TGTGCCAGCAGCCAAGTAGGCATGAACACTGAAGCTTTCTTT. It specifies CASSQVGMNTEAFF.

This clonotype was seen a handful of times. The gene calls are TRBV13 and TRBJ1-2; D is possibly TRBD1 (5 bases). The germline V gene encodes CDR1 PRHDT and CDR2 FYEKMQ (reference sequence). V lost 8 bases and J 2 bases, leaving 12 bases between the germline ends. CDR3 size: 13 residues. This CDR3 is CASRWGTNYGYTF. The CDR3 DNA is TGTGCCAGCCGCTGGGGGACCAACTATGGCTACACCTTC.

This clonotype was counted many times. The chain combines TRBV7-2 with TRBJ2-3, with TRBD2 matching over 9 bases. The CDR3 covers 15 residues. The germline gives CDR1 SGHTA, CDR2 FQGNSA. V lost 5 bases, J lost 1 base, and 4 bases stayed unmatched. The CDR3 coding sequence is TGTGCCAGCAGCCGACGGACTAGCGGCACAGATACGCAGTATTTT. Its protein product is CASSRRTSGTDTQYF.

The rearrangement links TRBV20-1 to TRBJ2-5; D not certain. Germline V lookup: CDR1 DFQATT, CDR2 SNEGSKA (reference sequence). Trimming shortened V by 5 bases and J by 2 bases, and 9 bases separated the two germline ends. The CDR3 is 12 residues long. CDR3 DNA sequence: TGCAGTGCTCAGCCCCAACAAGAGACCCAGTACTTC. Translated: CSAQPQQETQYF.

The chain employs TRBV4-3 and TRBJ2-3; 8 nucleotides align to TRBD2. The ends lost 1 base at V and 3 bases at J; junction bases unmatched: 6. CDR1 is LGHNA, CDR2 YSLEER, per germline. The CDR3 extends over 16 amino acids. Written as DNA, the CDR3 is TGCGCCAGCAGCCAAGTCAGTAGCGGGGAGACAGATACGCAGTATTTT. This sequence encodes CASSQVSSGETDTQYF.

This clonotype was detected many times. CDR3 amino acids: CASRDSYRTEAFF. CDR3 bases: TGTGCCAGCAGGGACAGCTATCGGACTGAAGCTTTCTTT. V is TRBV12-3 or TRBV12-4 and J is TRBJ1-1; D is perhaps TRBD1 (6 bases). This CDR3 has 13 residues. Trimming left V 6 bases short and J 5 bases short, with 13 bases between.

The table lists this clonotype with a few counts. This rearrangement joins TRBV12-3 or TRBV12-4 to TRBJ1-1; the D is unclear. This CDR3 comprises 14 residues. Trimming left V 7 bases short and J 10 bases short, with 22 bases between. The CDR3 protein is CASIRGGFAAPAFF. The DNA for the CDR3 is TGTGCCAGCATCCGAGGCGGGTTTGCCGCGCCAGCTTTCTTT.

This clonotype has just a few counts. The rearrangement joins TRBV6-6 to TRBJ1-5; weak D call: TRBD1 (5 bases). V was cut by 2 bases and J by 6 bases, with 8 bases left in between. Germline values: CDR1 MNHNY, CDR2 SVGAGI (reference sequence). The CDR3 loop spans 13 amino acids. This CDR3 is CASSYGGFQPQHF. For the CDR3, the DNA is TGTGCCAGCAGTTACGGGGGGTTTCAGCCCCAGCATTTT.

The V and J genes are TRBV4-1 and TRBJ2-5; possible D gene TRBD2, 7 bases. Trimming left V 6 bases short and J 2 bases short, with 19 bases between. From germline, CDR1 is MGHRA and CDR2 YSYEKL. This CDR3 comprises 16 residues. The CDR3 DNA reads TGCGCCAGCAGACCCATTGTAGGGGGGGATCAAGAGACCCAGTACTTC. Amino acid sequence: CASRPIVGGDQETQYF.

This clonotype was observed a few times. This CDR3 reads CSARDPQGRAGELFF. CDR3 DNA: TGCAGTGCTAGAGATCCTCAGGGGAGGGCCGGGGAGCTGTTTTTT. The chain links TRBV20-1 to TRBJ2-2, with a possible D match to TRBD2 (7 bases). Deletions cut 0 bases from V and 6 bases from J, with 14 bases between. CDR1 and CDR2 (germline): DFQATT, SNEGSKA (reference sequence). CDR3 length: 15 amino acids.

The chain links TRBV2 to TRBJ2-5, with unresolved D. This CDR3 region has 12 residues. CDR1 and CDR2 from the germline V gene are SNHLY and FYNNEI. V was shortened by 3 bases and J by 2 bases, with 4 bases between the two germline ends. CDR3: CASSDTQETQYF. The CDR3 bases are TGTGCCAGCAGTGACACACAAGAGACCCAGTACTTC.

The DNA for the CDR3 is TGTGCGTCGGCGAAGGGGGTCGAAGACTATGGCTACACCTTC. Translating it yields CASAKGVEDYGYTF. The genes are TRBV9 and TRBJ1-2; perhaps TRBD1 as D (6 bases). CDR1 SGDLS and CDR2 YYNGEE come from the germline V gene. This CDR3 is 14 amino acids long.

The V gene is TRBV6-2 or TRBV6-3, the J gene TRBJ1-6, with TRBD1 matching over 9 bases. The junction had 9 bases not matched to a gene; V was cut back by 7 bases and J by 5 bases. The CDR3 length is 16 residues. CDR1 and CDR2 (germline): MNHEY, SVGEGT. The CDR3 bases are TGTGCCAGCACCGACCGGGACAGGGTGAATAATTCACCCCTCCACTTT. Protein sequence: CASTDRDRVNNSPLHF.

This clonotype was counted only a few times. The J gene is TRBJ2-1, the V gene TRBV12-3 or TRBV12-4; D unresolved. The CDR3 extends over 12 amino acids. V was shortened by 6 bases and J by 8 bases, with 11 bases between the two germline ends. CDR3 amino acids: CASSPVSYEQFF. The CDR3 region has the DNA TGTGCCAGCAGCCCCGTCAGTTATGAGCAGTTCTTC.

This clonotype was observed a few times. This sequence joins TRBV5-1 and TRBJ2-2; 8 bases map to TRBD1. The J segment lost 3 bases and the V segment lost 1 base, leaving 8 bases of the junction unmatched. There are 17 residues in the CDR3. In germline, CDR1 is SGHRS, CDR2 YFSETQ. The CDR3 region is CASSLPGGALDTGELFF. CDR3 nucleotides: TGCGCCAGCAGCTTGCCAGGGGGCGCTTTGGACACCGGGGAGCTGTTTTTT.

The chain has TRBV20-1 and TRBJ1-5; D remains ambiguous. Trimming pared 2 bases from V and 1 base from J, leaving 9 bases between. The CDR3 runs 14 residues. Per germline, CDR1 DFQATT and CDR2 SNEGSKA (reference sequence). The CDR3 is CSARPPISNQPQHF. The CDR3 region has the DNA TGCAGTGCTAGACCCCCTATAAGCAATCAGCCCCAGCATTTT.

This clonotype has ten or more counts. The rearrangement joins TRBV20-1 to TRBJ2-2; D unresolved. CDR1 and CDR2 from the germline V gene are DFQATT and SNEGSKA (reference sequence). CDR3 length equals 11 residues. V was clipped by 6 bases and J by 7 bases, with 9 bases between them. This CDR3 is CSAPNGGELFF. In nucleotides, the CDR3 is TGCAGTGCCCCGAATGGCGGGGAGCTGTTTTTT.

At least ten counts were recorded for this clonotype. This chain joins TRBV10-3 and TRBJ2-5, with TRBD2 matching over 7 bases. CDR3 length: 15 residues. The germline V gene encodes CDR1 ENHRY and CDR2 SYGVKD. V shed 4 bases, J shed 2 bases, and the junction held 7 bases outside the gene matches. The chain's CDR3 is CAISVEAGWQETQYF. DNA for the CDR3: TGTGCCATCAGTGTGGAAGCGGGGTGGCAAGAGACCCAGTACTTC.

This clonotype has just a few counts. CDR3 amino acids: CASSQDLGRGDTDTQYF. CDR3 DNA: TGCGCCAGCAGCCAAGATTTGGGCAGGGGGGACACAGATACGCAGTATTTT. The chain joins TRBV4-3 to TRBJ2-3, with TRBD1 as a possible D gene (7 bases). Trimming cost V 0 bases and J 2 bases, with 15 bases left between them. From germline, CDR1 is LGHNA and CDR2 YSLEER. The CDR3 length is 17 residues.

The chain combines TRBV6-1 with TRBJ1-1, with 7 bases aligning to TRBD1. CDR3 length: 15 amino acids. Germline CDR1 MNHNS, CDR2 SASEGT. The junction had 7 bases not matched to a gene; V was cut back by 6 bases and J by 0 bases. The CDR3 DNA reads TGTGCCAGCAGGCTCCGGGACAGCATGAACACTGAAGCTTTCTTT. Translating it yields CASRLRDSMNTEAFF.

This clonotype occurred a few times. The CDR3 coding sequence is TGTGCCAGCAGCCCCCGTGGAGGGCAAGGCTACACCTTC. Protein sequence: CASSPRGGQGYTF. The chain uses TRBV3-1 and TRBJ1-2; D remains unclear. Germline CDR1 reads LGHDT; CDR2 reads YNNKEL (reference sequence). Trimming shortened V by 4 bases and J by 8 bases, and 14 bases separated the two germline ends. The CDR3 loop spans 13 amino acids. Full variable domain (rest looked up from reference TRBV3-1 and TRBJ1-2): DTAVSQTPKYLVTQMGNDKSIKCEQNLGHDTMYWYKQDSKKFLKIMFSYNNKELIINETVPNRFSPKSPDKAHLNLHINSLELGDSAVYFCASSPRGGQGYTFGSGTRLTVV.

This clonotype was counted only a few times. The chain combines TRBV6-4 with TRBJ2-2, with 10 nucleotides matching TRBD1. After removal of 6 bases from V and 4 bases from J, the junction contained 8 bases not matched to a gene. Per germline, CDR1 MRHNA and CDR2 SNTAGT. The CDR3 runs 16 residues. DNA of the CDR3: TGTGCCAGCAGGCCAAGACAGGGGGCGAGCACCGGGGAGCTGTTTTTT. Its protein product is CASRPRQGASTGELFF.

This clonotype has more than one count but fewer than ten. V gene TRBV5-1 combines with J gene TRBJ1-4; D unresolved. From germline, CDR1 is SGHRS and CDR2 YFSETQ. Trimming stripped 0 bases from V and 8 bases from J, with 8 bases between. The CDR3 covers 13 residues. The CDR3 region is CASSLVTREKLFF. DNA for the CDR3: TGCGCCAGCAGCTTGGTAACGAGAGAAAAACTGTTTTTT.

The chain has TRBV27 and TRBJ1-4; D remains unclear. The CDR3 is 13 amino acids. Trimming took off 6 bases at V and 6 bases at J, with 11 bases between the two ends. Germline loops: CDR1 MNHEY, CDR2 SMNVEV (reference sequence). The CDR3 DNA sequence: TGTGCCAGCAGACCCGACGCATATGAAAAACTGTTTTTT. This codes for CASRPDAYEKLFF.